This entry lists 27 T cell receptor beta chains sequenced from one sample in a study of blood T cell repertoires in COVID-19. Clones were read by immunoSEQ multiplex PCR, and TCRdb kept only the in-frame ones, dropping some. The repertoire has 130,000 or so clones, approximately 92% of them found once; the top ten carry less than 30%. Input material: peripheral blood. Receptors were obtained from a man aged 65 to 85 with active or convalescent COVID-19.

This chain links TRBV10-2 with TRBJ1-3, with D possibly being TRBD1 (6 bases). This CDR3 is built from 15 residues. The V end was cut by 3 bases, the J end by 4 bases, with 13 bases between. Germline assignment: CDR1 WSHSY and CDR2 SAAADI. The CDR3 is CASSEGPGVGNTIYF. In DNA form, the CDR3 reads TGCGCCAGCAGTGAAGGTCCAGGGGTCGGAAACACCATATATTTT.

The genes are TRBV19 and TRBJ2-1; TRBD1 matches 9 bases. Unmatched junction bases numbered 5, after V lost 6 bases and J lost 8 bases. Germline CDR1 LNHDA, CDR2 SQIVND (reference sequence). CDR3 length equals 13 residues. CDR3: CASRTGGNDEQFF. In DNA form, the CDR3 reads TGTGCCAGTAGAACAGGGGGCAACGATGAGCAGTTCTTC.

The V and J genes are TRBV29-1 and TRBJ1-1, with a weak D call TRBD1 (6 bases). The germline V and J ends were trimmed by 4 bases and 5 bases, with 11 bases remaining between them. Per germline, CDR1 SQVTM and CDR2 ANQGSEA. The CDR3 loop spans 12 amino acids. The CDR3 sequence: CSVVGGVTEAFF. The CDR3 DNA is TGCAGCGTTGTAGGGGGTGTAACTGAAGCTTTCTTT.

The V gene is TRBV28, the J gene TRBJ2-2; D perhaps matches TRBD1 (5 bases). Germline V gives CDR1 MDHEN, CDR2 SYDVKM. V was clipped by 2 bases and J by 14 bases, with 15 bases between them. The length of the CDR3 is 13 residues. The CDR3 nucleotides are TGTGCCAGCAGTTTAGTGGGGCAACCCGGCCTGTTTTTT. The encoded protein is CASSLVGQPGLFF.

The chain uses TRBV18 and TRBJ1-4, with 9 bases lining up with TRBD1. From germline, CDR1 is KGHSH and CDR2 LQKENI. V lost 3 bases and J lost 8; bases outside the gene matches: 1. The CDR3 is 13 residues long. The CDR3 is CASSPGQGEKLFF. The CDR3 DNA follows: TGTGCCAGCTCACCGGGACAGGGAGAAAAACTGTTTTTT. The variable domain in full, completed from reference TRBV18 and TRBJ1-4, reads NAGVMQNPRHLVRRRGQEARLRCSPMKGHSHVYWYRQLPEEGLKFMVYLQKENIIDESGMPKERFSAEFPKEGPSILRIQQVVRGDSAAYFCASSPGQGEKLFFGSGTQLSVL.

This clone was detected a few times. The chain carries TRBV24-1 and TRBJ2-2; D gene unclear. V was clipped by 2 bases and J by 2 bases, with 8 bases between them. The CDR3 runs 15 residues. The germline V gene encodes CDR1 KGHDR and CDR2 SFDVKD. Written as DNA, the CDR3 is TGTGCCACCAGTGATTCAACACTAAACACCGGGGAGCTGTTTTTT. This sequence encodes CATSDSTLNTGELFF.

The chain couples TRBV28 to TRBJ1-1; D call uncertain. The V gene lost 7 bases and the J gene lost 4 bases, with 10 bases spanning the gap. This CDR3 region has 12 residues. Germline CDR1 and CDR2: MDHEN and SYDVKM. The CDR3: CASKRWATEAFF. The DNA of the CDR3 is TGTGCCAGCAAACGGTGGGCCACTGAAGCTTTCTTT.

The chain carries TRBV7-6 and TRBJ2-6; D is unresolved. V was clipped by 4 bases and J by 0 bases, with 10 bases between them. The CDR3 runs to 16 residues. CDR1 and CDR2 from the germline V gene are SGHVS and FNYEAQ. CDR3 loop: CASSSTQDSGANVLTF. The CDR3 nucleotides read TGTGCCAGCAGCTCAACCCAGGACTCTGGGGCCAACGTCCTGACTTTC.

The DNA of the CDR3 is TGTGCCACCAGTGACCTTGGACTAGCGGAGGCCACCGGGGAGCTGTTTTTT. Residues: CATSDLGLAEATGELFF. This chain links TRBV24-1 with TRBJ2-2, with 10 nucleotides matching TRBD2. The CDR3 spans 17 residues. The V gene end was trimmed by 4 bases and the J gene end by 4 bases; junction bases not matched to a gene: 8. Germline CDR1 is KGHDR and CDR2 is SFDVKD.

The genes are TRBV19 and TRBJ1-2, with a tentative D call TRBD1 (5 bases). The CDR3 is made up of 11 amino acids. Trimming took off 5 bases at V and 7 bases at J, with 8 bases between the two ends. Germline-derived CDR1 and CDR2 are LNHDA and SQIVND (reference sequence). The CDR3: CASSEDTGYTF. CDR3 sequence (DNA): TGTGCCAGTAGTGAGGACACTGGCTACACCTTC. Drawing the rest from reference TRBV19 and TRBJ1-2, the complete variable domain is DGGITQSPKYLFRKEGQNVTLSCEQNLNHDAMYWYRQDPGQGLRLIYYSQIVNDFQKGDIAEGYSVSREKKESFPLTVTSAQKNPTAFYLCASSEDTGYTFGSGTRLTVV.

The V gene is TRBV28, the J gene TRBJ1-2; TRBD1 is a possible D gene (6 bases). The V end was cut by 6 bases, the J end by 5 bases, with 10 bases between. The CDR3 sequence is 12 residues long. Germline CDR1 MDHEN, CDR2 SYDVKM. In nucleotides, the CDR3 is TGTGCCAGCAGGGCAGGGGAATATGGCTACACCTTC. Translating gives CASRAGEYGYTF.

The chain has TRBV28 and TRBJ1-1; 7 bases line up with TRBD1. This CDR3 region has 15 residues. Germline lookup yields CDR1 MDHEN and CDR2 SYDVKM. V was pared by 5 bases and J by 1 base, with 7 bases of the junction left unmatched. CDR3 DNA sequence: TGTGCCAGCAGTACCCGGACAGGACCGAACACTGAAGCTTTCTTT. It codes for CASSTRTGPNTEAFF.

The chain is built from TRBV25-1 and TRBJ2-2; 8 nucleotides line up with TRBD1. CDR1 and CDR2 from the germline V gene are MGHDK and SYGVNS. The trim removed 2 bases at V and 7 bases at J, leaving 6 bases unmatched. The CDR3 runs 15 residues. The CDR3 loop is CASSERAGGFGELFF. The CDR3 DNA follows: TGTGCCAGCAGTGAAAGGGCAGGGGGCTTCGGGGAGCTGTTTTTT.

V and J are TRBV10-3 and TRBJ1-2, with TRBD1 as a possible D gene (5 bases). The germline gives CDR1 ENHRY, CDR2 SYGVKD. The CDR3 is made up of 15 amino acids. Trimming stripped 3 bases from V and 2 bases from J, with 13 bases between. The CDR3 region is CAISDYGQENYGYTF. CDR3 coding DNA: TGTGCCATCAGTGATTATGGACAAGAGAACTATGGCTACACCTTC.

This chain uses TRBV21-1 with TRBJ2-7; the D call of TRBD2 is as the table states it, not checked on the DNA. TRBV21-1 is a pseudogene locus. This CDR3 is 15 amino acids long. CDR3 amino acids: CASSKLAAGPYEQYF. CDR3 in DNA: TGTGCCAGCAGCAAATTGGCAGCGGGACCCTACGAGCAGTACTTC.

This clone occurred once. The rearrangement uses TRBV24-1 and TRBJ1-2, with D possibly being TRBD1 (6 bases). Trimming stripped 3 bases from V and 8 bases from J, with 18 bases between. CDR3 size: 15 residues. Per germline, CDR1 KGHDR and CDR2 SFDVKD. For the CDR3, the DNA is TGTGCCACCAGTGATCCACAGGGCCCAGGAAAGGGCTACACCTTC. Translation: CATSDPQGPGKGYTF.

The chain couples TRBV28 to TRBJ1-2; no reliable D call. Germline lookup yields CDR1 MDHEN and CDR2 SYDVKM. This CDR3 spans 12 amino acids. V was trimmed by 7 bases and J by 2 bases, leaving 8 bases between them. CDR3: CASTLQNYGYTF. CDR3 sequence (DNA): TGTGCCAGCACCCTGCAGAACTATGGCTACACCTTC.

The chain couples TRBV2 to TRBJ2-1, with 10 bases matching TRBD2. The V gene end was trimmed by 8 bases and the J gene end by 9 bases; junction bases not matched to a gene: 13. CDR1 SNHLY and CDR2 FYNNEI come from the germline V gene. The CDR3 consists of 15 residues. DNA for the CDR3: TGTGCCAGCGGAAAGAGCGGGGGGGGTTTCAGTGAGCAGTTCTTC. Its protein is CASGKSGGGFSEQFF. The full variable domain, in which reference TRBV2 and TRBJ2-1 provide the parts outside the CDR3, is EPEVTQTPSHQVTQMGQEVILRCVPISNHLYFYWYRQILGQKVEFLVSFYNNEISEKSEIFDDQFSVERPDGSNFTLKIRSTKLEDSAMYFCASGKSGGGFSEQFFGPGTRLTVL.

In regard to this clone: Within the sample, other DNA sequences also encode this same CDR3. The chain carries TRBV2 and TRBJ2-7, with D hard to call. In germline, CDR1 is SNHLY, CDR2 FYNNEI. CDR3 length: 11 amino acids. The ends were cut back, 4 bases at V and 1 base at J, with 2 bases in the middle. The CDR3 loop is CASSASYEQYF. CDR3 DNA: TGTGCCAGCAGTGCTTCCTACGAGCAGTACTTC.

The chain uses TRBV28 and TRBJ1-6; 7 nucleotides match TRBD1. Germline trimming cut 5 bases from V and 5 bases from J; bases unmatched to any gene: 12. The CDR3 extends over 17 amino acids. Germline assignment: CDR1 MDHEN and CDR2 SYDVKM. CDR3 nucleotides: TGTGCCAGCAGTCCACTCCGACAGGGTCTGGATAATTCACCCCTCCACTTT. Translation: CASSPLRQGLDNSPLHF.

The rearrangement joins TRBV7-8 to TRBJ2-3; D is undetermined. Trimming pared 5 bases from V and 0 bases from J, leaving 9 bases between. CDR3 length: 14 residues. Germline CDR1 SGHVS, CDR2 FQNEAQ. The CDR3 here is CASSRDTSTDTQYF. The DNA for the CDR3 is TGTGCCAGCAGCCGCGACACAAGCACAGATACGCAGTATTTT.

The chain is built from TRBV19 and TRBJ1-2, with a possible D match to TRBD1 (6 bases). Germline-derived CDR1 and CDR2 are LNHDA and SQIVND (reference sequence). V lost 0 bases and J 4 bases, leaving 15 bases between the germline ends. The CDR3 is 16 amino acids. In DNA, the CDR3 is TGTGCCAGTAGTATAGACGGAACAGGGCCGGGCTATGGCTACACCTTC. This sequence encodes CASSIDGTGPGYGYTF.

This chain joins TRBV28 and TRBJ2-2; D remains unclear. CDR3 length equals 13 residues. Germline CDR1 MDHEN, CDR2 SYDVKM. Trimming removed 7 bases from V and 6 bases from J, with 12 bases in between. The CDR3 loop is CASKLGESGELFF. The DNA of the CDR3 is TGTGCCAGCAAATTAGGAGAGTCCGGGGAGCTGTTTTTT.

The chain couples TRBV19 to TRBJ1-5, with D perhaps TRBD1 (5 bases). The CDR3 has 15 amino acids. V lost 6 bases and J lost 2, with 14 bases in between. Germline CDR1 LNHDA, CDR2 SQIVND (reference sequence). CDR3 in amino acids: CASSQGSYGNQPQHF. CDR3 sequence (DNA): TGTGCCAGTAGCCAGGGTTCCTACGGCAATCAGCCCCAGCATTTT.

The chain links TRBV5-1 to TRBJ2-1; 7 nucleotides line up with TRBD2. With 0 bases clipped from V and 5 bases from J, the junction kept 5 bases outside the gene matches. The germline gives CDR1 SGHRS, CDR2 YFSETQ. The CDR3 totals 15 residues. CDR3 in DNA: TGCGCCAGCAGCTTGGGAGGGACTATTAACAATGAGCAGTTCTTC. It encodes CASSLGGTINNEQFF.

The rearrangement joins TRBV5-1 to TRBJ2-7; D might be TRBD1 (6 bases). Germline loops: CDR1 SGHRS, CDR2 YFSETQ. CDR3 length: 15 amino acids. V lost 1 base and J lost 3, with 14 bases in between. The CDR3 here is CASSLQVRGSYEQYF. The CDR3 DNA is TGCGCCAGCAGCTTGCAGGTGAGGGGGAGCTACGAGCAGTACTTC.

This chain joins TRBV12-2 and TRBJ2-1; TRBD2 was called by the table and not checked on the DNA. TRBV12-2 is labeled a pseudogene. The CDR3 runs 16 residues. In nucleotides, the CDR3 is TGTGCAAGTCGCTCCAGACTAGCCCTAGGTTACAATGAGCAGTTCTTC. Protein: CASRSRLALGYNEQFF.